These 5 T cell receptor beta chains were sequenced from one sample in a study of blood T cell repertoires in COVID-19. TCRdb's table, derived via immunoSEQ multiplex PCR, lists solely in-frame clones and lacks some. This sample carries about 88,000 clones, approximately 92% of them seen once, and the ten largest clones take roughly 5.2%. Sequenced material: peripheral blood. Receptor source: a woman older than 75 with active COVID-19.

CDR3 protein: CASSATGYEQYF. The CDR3 coding sequence is TGTGCCAGCAGTGCAACGGGGTACGAGCAGTACTTC. The chain has TRBV28 and TRBJ2-7; TRBD2 is a possible D gene (5 bases). Trimming removed 5 bases from V and 4 bases from J, with 9 bases in between. The CDR3 is made up of 12 amino acids. Germline CDR1 MDHEN, CDR2 SYDVKM. Supplemented by reference TRBV28 and TRBJ2-7, the full variable domain reads DVKVTQSSRYLVKRTGEKVFLECVQDMDHENMFWYRQDPGLGLRLIYFSYDVKMKEKGDIPEGYSVSREKKERFSLILESASTNQTSMYLCASSATGYEQYFGPGTRLTVT.

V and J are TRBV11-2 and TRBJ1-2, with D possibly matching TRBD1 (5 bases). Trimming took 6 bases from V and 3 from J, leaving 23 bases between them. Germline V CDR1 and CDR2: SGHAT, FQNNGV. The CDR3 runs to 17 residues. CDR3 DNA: TGTGCCAGCAGATACGGCCGTGGGGGGAGGCTTGACTATGGCTACACCTTC. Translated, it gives CASRYGRGGRLDYGYTF.

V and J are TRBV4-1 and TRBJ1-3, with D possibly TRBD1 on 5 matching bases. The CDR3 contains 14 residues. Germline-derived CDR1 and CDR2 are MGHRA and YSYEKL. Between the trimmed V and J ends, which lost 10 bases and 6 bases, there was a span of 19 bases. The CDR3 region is CATGTPGVKNTIYF. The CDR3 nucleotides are TGCGCCACCGGGACCCCGGGGGTAAAAAACACCATATATTTT.

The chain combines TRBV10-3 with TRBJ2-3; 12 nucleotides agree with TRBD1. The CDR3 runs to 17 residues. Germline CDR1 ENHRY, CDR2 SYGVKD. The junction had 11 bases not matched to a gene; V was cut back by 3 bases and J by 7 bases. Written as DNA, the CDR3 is TGTGCCATCAGTGATACGGGACAGGGGGCGCATCCCTATACGCAGTATTTT. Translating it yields CAISDTGQGAHPYTQYF.

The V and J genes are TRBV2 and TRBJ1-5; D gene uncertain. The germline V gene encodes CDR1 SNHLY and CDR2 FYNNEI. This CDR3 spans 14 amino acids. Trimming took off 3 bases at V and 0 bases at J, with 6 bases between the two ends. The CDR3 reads CASSDGGSNQPQHF. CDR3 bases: TGTGCCAGCAGTGACGGCGGTAGCAATCAGCCCCAGCATTTT. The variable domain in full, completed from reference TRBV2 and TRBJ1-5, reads EPEVTQTPSHQVTQMGQEVILRCVPISNHLYFYWYRQILGQKVEFLVSFYNNEISEKSEIFDDQFSVERPDGSNFTLKIRSTKLEDSAMYFCASSDGGSNQPQHFGDGTRLSIL.